A selection of T cell receptor beta chains follows, all from one sample in a study of CDR3 diversity in severe acne. TCRdb called the PCR reads again in MiXCR, with one record for every CDR3 protein. The sample shows over 100,000 distinct CDR3 sequences, under 60% of them seen only once. The sequenced sample was blood. All receptors derive from a male donor with acne. Both conserved end residues are part of each CDR3. Fields, in order: V gene, J gene, CDR3 protein.

>TRBV29-1|TRBJ1-1
CSVGPGPTEAFF
>TRBV7-3|TRBJ1-4
CASSPAPGPTNEKLFF
>TRBV5-8|TRBJ2-5
CASSLLFVAQETQYF
>TRBV25-1|TRBJ1-1
CASSEGLPGYTEAFF
>TRBV7-3|TRBJ2-7
CASSLGLAGNHEQYF
>TRBV29-1|TRBJ2-7
CSVVAYSSYEQYF
>TRBV4-1|TRBJ2-5
CASSQEREETQYF
>TRBV19|TRBJ1-6
CASSQQASPLHF
>TRBV7-2|TRBJ2-5
CASSLVGGRDRETQYF
>TRBV2|TRBJ2-1
CASSERGPREQFF
>TRBV19|TRBJ2-2
CASSTGTGGGELFF
>TRBV19|TRBJ1-5
CASSHPTGSGPQHF
>TRBV20-1|TRBJ2-2
CSARDQRTSGGELFF
>TRBV19|TRBJ1-4
CASSTGVTNEKLFF
>TRBV20-1|TRBJ2-7
CSARGISGHEQYF
>TRBV28|TRBJ2-7
CASSFPTYRHVSSYEQYF
>TRBV7-2|TRBJ1-4
CASSLYRNEKLFF
>TRBV7-4|TRBJ1-6
CASSLDRGYNSPLHF
>TRBV6-5|TRBJ1-2
CASSFGGRTEQRYGYTF
>TRBV20-1|TRBJ2-7
CSATRAGSEQYF
>TRBV10-1|TRBJ2-5
CASSDPGQGGTQYF
>TRBV18|TRBJ2-2
CASRGERSNTGELFF
>TRBV11-2|TRBJ1-5
CASSFGDRYQPQHF
>TRBV4-2|TRBJ2-3
CASSQEIPQTDTQYF
>TRBV7-2|TRBJ2-5
CASSRLASQETQYF
>TRBV7-9|TRBJ2-7
CASSQSEIYEQYF
>TRBV29-1|TRBJ1-1
CSVERTGDAFF
>TRBV10-3|TRBJ1-1
CAISELKDTEAFF
>TRBV25-1|TRBJ2-5
CASSAPGGGETQYF
>TRBV11-1|TRBJ2-5
CASSPGGLAGVETQYF
>TRBV6-2/TRBV6-3|TRBJ1-5
CASSYSIQGRPQHF
>TRBV20-1|TRBJ2-7
CSAESGLVREQYF
>TRBV2|TRBJ1-1
CASLINSGRKNTEAFF
>TRBV19|TRBJ1-5
CASSTGTGANQPQHF
>TRBV20-1|TRBJ2-7
CSASDAWGGYEQYF
>TRBV25-1|TRBJ1-5
CASSENVRRDTISNQPQHF
>TRBV6-5|TRBJ2-7
CASRGTSGRYEQYF
>TRBV7-2|TRBJ2-3
CASSRHKTDTQYF
>TRBV7-8|TRBJ2-7
CASRQEGPEQYF
>TRBV10-1|TRBJ1-2
CASRTGTANYGYTF
>TRBV7-9|TRBJ2-7
CASSTDGYEQYF
>TRBV29-1|TRBJ1-1
CGVTWIGGFSDTEAFF
>TRBV10-3|TRBJ1-1
CATSGVGTEAFF
>TRBV29-1|TRBJ1-2
CSVEQTYGYTF
>TRBV20-1|TRBJ2-3
CSARPYTDTQYF
>TRBV10-3|TRBJ2-7
CAISDNLTGDAYSYEQYF